The 23 T cell receptor beta chains below all came from one sample that was sequenced in a study of patients and donors after allogeneic stem cell transplantation. TCRdb reanalysed the RT-PCR reads using MiXCR and keeps one entry per CDR3 protein. Of 390,000 or so distinct CDR3 sequences in the sample, about a sixth are singletons; the top ten hold roughly 7%. Input material: blood, either unsorted or a sorted T cell fraction (not recorded which). The receptors originated from a human donor who was either an allogeneic HSCT recipient or a stem cell or donor lymphocyte infusion donor (not recorded which). It is not recorded whose cells these are; they may come from a transplant donor.

The V and J genes are TRBV7-9 and TRBJ1-5, with D unresolved. The CDR3 length is 13 residues. Per germline, CDR1 SEHNR and CDR2 FQNEAQ (reference sequence). The V gene lost 8 bases and the J gene lost 0 bases, with 8 bases spanning the gap. CDR3 protein: CASAGYSNQPQHF. The CDR3 DNA reads TGTGCCAGCGCGGGCTATAGCAATCAGCCCCAGCATTTT.

The chain links TRBV7-6 to TRBJ1-3; no clear D. Trimming stripped 6 bases from V and 0 bases from J, with 9 bases between. Germline V gene data show CDR1 as SGHVS and CDR2 as FNYEAQ. The CDR3 length is 14 residues. CDR3 coding DNA: TGTGCCAGCAGAACGGCCAGCTCTGGAAACACCATATATTTT. Its protein product is CASRTASSGNTIYF. Filled out from reference TRBV7-6 and TRBJ1-3, the complete variable domain reads GAGVSQSPRYKVTKRGQDVALRCDPISGHVSLYWYRQALGQGPEFLTYFNYEAQQDKSGLPNDRFSAERPEGSISTLTIQRTEQRDSAMYRCASRTASSGNTIYFGEGSWLTVV.

The V call is TRBV27, the J call TRBJ1-2, with TRBD1 matching over 10 bases. In germline, CDR1 is MNHEY, CDR2 SMNVEV (reference sequence). V was clipped by 5 bases and J by 1 base; unmatched bases: 4. This CDR3 has 15 amino acids. CDR3 bases: TGTGCCAGCAGTCTAGGGACAGGGGTTAACTATGGCTACACCTTC. As protein: CASSLGTGVNYGYTF.

This clonotype was observed a few times. The V call is TRBV12-3 or TRBV12-4, the J call TRBJ2-7; TRBD1 or TRBD2 may be the D gene (5 bases each). V was clipped by 6 bases and J by 4 bases, with 16 bases between them. The CDR3 length is 14 residues. CDR3 bases: TGTGCCAGCAGAGGATCCGGGACCCCATACGAGCAGTACTTC. Its protein is CASRGSGTPYEQYF.

This clonotype was counted at least ten times. The gene calls are TRBV12-3 or TRBV12-4 and TRBJ2-7, with D perhaps matching TRBD1 (7 bases). This CDR3 has 13 residues. The V gene lost 5 bases and the J gene lost 3 bases, with 11 bases spanning the gap. For the CDR3, the DNA is TGTGCCAGCAGTCCAGGGGGGCTCTACGAGCAGTACTTC. It encodes CASSPGGLYEQYF.

This clonotype has a handful of counts. V gene TRBV7-2 combines with J gene TRBJ2-3, with D hard to call. The germline gives CDR1 SGHTA, CDR2 FQGNSA. This CDR3 region has 21 residues. Between the trimmed V and J ends, which lost 1 base and 2 bases, there was a span of 28 bases. This chain's CDR3 is CASSLGLGFLSGQTNTDTQYF. CDR3 sequence (DNA): TGTGCCAGCAGCTTAGGGCTCGGTTTTTTAAGTGGCCAGACGAACACAGATACGCAGTATTTT. Combining the CDR3 with reference TRBV7-2 and TRBJ2-3 gives the whole variable domain GAGVSQSPSNKVTEKGKDVELRCDPISGHTALYWYRQSLGQGLEFLIYFQGNSAPDKSGLPSDRFSAERTGGSVSTLTIQRTQQEDSAVYLCASSLGLGFLSGQTNTDTQYFGPGTRLTVL.

This clonotype has just a few counts. The chain recombines TRBV28 with TRBJ2-5; 7 bases map to TRBD2. This CDR3 has 16 amino acids. Germline-derived CDR1 and CDR2 are MDHEN and SYDVKM. The V gene end was trimmed by 7 bases and the J gene end by 7 bases; junction bases not matched to a gene: 18. The chain's CDR3 is CASTLQGSGLTGTQYF. The CDR3 DNA reads as TGTGCCAGCACCCTTCAGGGTAGCGGGCTTACCGGGACCCAGTACTTC.

The chain combines TRBV4-1 with TRBJ2-2, with TRBD2 matching 7 bases. The CDR3 contains 18 residues. J lost 5 bases, V lost 0 bases, and 12 bases had no gene match. CDR1 MGHRA and CDR2 YSYEKL come from the germline V gene. DNA of the CDR3: TGCGCCAGCAGCCAAGACTACGGGAGGACCTTTACTACCGGGGAGCTGTTTTTT. It yields the protein CASSQDYGRTFTTGELFF.

This sequence joins TRBV6-5 and TRBJ2-5; possibly TRBD2 for D (6 bases). CDR3 size: 14 residues. Germline lookup yields CDR1 MNHEY and CDR2 SVGAGI. The V end lost 4 bases, the J end lost 4 bases, and 13 bases lay between the germline ends. CDR3 loop: CASSFTSRRETQYF. The CDR3 nucleotides are TGTGCCAGCAGTTTTACTAGCCGACGAGAGACCCAGTACTTC.

This clonotype was observed a handful of times. This chain connects TRBV30 to TRBJ2-1; D is perhaps TRBD2 (7 bases). Per germline, CDR1 GTSNPN and CDR2 SVGIG (reference sequence). With 4 bases removed from V and 4 bases from J, the gap between germline ends came to 11 bases. The CDR3 is 13 amino acids. The CDR3 bases are TGTGCCTGGAAGGGGGGGGTTTACAATGAGCAGTTCTTC. Residues: CAWKGGVYNEQFF.

The J gene is TRBJ1-1, the V gene TRBV7-9, with TRBD1 matching 8 bases. CDR3 length: 15 amino acids. The ends lost 3 bases at V and 0 bases at J; junction bases unmatched: 3. In germline, CDR1 is SEHNR, CDR2 FQNEAQ (reference sequence). The CDR3 sequence: CASSFYRGVNTEAFF. CDR3 DNA: TGTGCCAGCAGCTTCTACAGGGGGGTGAACACTGAAGCTTTCTTT. Full variable domain (remainder filled in from reference TRBV7-9 and TRBJ1-1): DTGVSQNPRHKITKRGQNVTFRCDPISEHNRLYWYRQTLGQGPEFLTYFQNEAQLEKSRLLSDRFSAERPKGSFSTLEIQRTEQGDSAMYLCASSFYRGVNTEAFFGQGTRLTVV.

The chain carries TRBV30 and TRBJ1-1; TRBD1 might be the D (5 bases). CDR3 size: 14 residues. Per germline, CDR1 GTSNPN and CDR2 SVGIG (reference sequence). V lost 2 bases and J lost 3, with 13 bases in between. CDR3 protein: CAWSNGKGHTEAFF. For the CDR3, the DNA is TGTGCCTGGAGTAACGGTAAGGGGCACACTGAAGCTTTCTTT.

This clonotype was seen repeatedly, ten times or more. The chain joins TRBV5-1 to TRBJ2-1, with 10 bases that match TRBD2. J was trimmed by 2 bases and V by 4 bases; bases with no gene match: 3. The CDR3 length is 15 residues. The V gene's germline CDR1 is SGHRS and CDR2 YFSETQ. In DNA, the CDR3 is TGCGCCAGCAGCAGGACTAGCGGAGCCTACAATGAGCAGTTCTTC. Residues: CASSRTSGAYNEQFF. Supplemented by reference TRBV5-1 and TRBJ2-1, the full variable domain reads KAGVTQTPRYLIKTRGQQVTLSCSPISGHRSVSWYQQTPGQGLQFLFEYFSETQRNKGNFPGRFSGRQFSNSRSEMNVSTLELGDSALYLCASSRTSGAYNEQFFGPGTRLTVL.

V usage is TRBV5-1 and J usage is TRBJ1-1, with a weak D call TRBD1 (6 bases). CDR1 SGHRS and CDR2 YFSETQ come from the germline V gene. V lost 3 bases, J lost 0 bases, and 9 bases lay in between. The CDR3 runs to 14 residues. CDR3 coding DNA: TGCGCCAGCAGCTCGGACAGAATGAACACTGAAGCTTTCTTT. This codes for CASSSDRMNTEAFF. Full variable domain (outside the CDR3, taken from reference TRBV5-1 and TRBJ1-1): KAGVTQTPRYLIKTRGQQVTLSCSPISGHRSVSWYQQTPGQGLQFLFEYFSETQRNKGNFPGRFSGRQFSNSRSEMNVSTLELGDSALYLCASSSDRMNTEAFFGQGTRLTVV.

The chain's CDR3 is CASSAGPRPYGYTF. The CDR3 nucleotides read TGTGCCAGCAGTGCAGGGCCAAGGCCCTATGGCTACACCTTC. This chain joins TRBV12-3 or TRBV12-4 and TRBJ1-2; a possible D gene is TRBD1 (5 bases). CDR3 length equals 14 residues. V was clipped by 5 bases and J by 4 bases, with 14 bases between them.

The table lists this clonotype with many counts. This rearrangement joins TRBV12-3 or TRBV12-4 to TRBJ2-1; 7 positions match TRBD1. This CDR3 has 16 amino acids. V trimming: 7 bases; J trimming: 4 bases; junction bases outside the gene matches: 13. CDR3 loop: CASTHPQGERYNEQFF. In DNA, the CDR3 is TGTGCCAGCACCCACCCCCAGGGGGAGCGGTACAATGAGCAGTTCTTC.

The rearrangement uses TRBV4-1 and TRBJ2-2, with 13 bases lining up with TRBD2. CDR1 and CDR2 (germline): MGHRA, YSYEKL. The CDR3 has 19 amino acids. Unmatched junction bases numbered 5, after V lost 1 base and J lost 0 bases. CDR3: CASSQVALAGGTNTGELFF. DNA of the CDR3: TGCGCCAGCAGCCAAGTTGCACTAGCGGGAGGGACGAACACCGGGGAGCTGTTTTTT.

V usage is TRBV7-8 and J usage is TRBJ2-7; TRBD1 might be the D (6 bases). V gave up 5 bases and J gave up 6 bases, with 17 bases separating them. The CDR3 has 14 amino acids. Per the germline V gene, CDR1 is SGHVS and CDR2 is FQNEAQ. As DNA, the CDR3 is TGTGCCAGCAGCGGCAACCCACAGGGAGCCGAGCAGTACTTC. This encodes CASSGNPQGAEQYF.

This clonotype was counted only a few times. The DNA of the CDR3 is TGTGCCTGGCAGGGGGCCTACGAGCAGTACTTC. As protein: CAWQGAYEQYF. The chain is built from TRBV30 and TRBJ2-7; 7 positions agree with TRBD1. With 5 bases clipped from V and 2 bases from J, the junction kept 0 bases outside the gene matches. Per germline, CDR1 GTSNPN and CDR2 SVGIG (reference sequence). The CDR3 spans 11 residues.

This clonotype was detected ten times or more. The chain links TRBV12-3 or TRBV12-4 to TRBJ2-3, with TRBD2 identical over 10 bases. V lost 6 bases, J lost 6 bases, and 6 bases stayed unmatched. The CDR3 consists of 14 residues. CDR3 sequence: CASSLAGDGDTQYF. The CDR3 region has the DNA TGTGCCAGCAGCCTAGCGGGAGACGGGGATACGCAGTATTTT.

The chain employs TRBV11-2 and TRBJ2-1; TRBD2 agrees at 13 bases. CDR3 length: 19 amino acids. With 0 bases clipped from V and 1 base from J, the junction kept 6 bases outside the gene matches. The germline CDR1 and CDR2 sequences are SGHAT and FQNNGV. This chain's CDR3 is CASSLDKTSGRTSYNEQFF. CDR3 coding DNA: TGTGCCAGCAGCTTAGATAAGACTAGCGGGAGGACATCCTACAATGAGCAGTTCTTC.

The V and J genes are TRBV2 and TRBJ2-3; 8 nucleotides agree with TRBD1. Germline CDR1 is SNHLY and CDR2 is FYNNEI. The CDR3 contains 16 residues. Trimming removed 8 bases from V and 2 bases from J; junction bases left unmatched: 12. For the CDR3, the DNA is TGTGCCAGCTCTTCGGACAGGGAGGTGACCACAGATACGCAGTATTTT. Translated, it gives CASSSDREVTTDTQYF.

Details on this clonotype: This sequence may be a read error, since a much larger clone differs from it by one base. The chain has TRBV24-1 and TRBJ2-7, with 9 positions matching TRBD1. Looked up from germline, CDR1 is KGHDR and CDR2 is SFDVKD. V was pared by 5 bases and J by 3 bases, with 7 bases of the junction left unmatched. CDR3 length: 15 residues. The CDR3 DNA reads TGTGCCACCAGTGGCGGAGGACAGGGGATCTACGAGCAGTACTTC. Translation gives CATSGGGQGIYEQYF.